This T cell receptor (beta chain) was documented in a study of blood T cells in healthy people across ages. This clonotype was found many times. The CDR3 length is 16 residues. Germline CDR1 reads MNHNY; CDR2 reads SVGAGI (reference sequence). The V gene lost 5 bases and the J gene lost 1 base, with 15 bases spanning the gap. Next came a second PCR, run for about 7 to 12 cycles, which used a sample-barcoded 5' primer along with a J-beta primer mix. Each cDNA molecule carried a tag from a template-switch adaptor that contained 12 random nucleotides. TCRdb redid the calling of the 5' RACE reads with MiXCR, one entry per CDR3 protein. The sample shows roughly 640,000 distinct CDR3 sequences, about 30% of them seen only once.

The sequence was obtained from a woman of 80 years or more in good health. This rearrangement joins TRBV6-6 to TRBJ1-5; TRBD1 might be the D (5 bases). The sequencing sample was made of blood. The CDR3 region is CASSISGGMSNQPQHF. For the CDR3, the DNA is TGTGCCAGCAGTATCTCGGGGGGTATGAGCAATCAGCCCCAGCATTTT.